This entry lists 30 T cell receptor beta chains sequenced from one sample in a study of spatial heterogeneity in lung cancer. MiXCR, applied by TCRdb to the 5' RACE reads, yields one record per CDR3 protein. The sample lists about 92,000 distinct CDR3 sequences, 9.5% to 15% occurring once. Time point defined: sample taken at primary tumor resection. Sequenced material: PBMCs, taken at surgery. The receptors shown here come from a male donor with early-stage non-small cell lung cancer.

This clonotype was recorded a few times. This chain joins TRBV4-2 and TRBJ1-2; maybe TRBD1 (5 bases). Trimming removed 2 bases from V and 6 bases from J, with 25 bases in between. This CDR3 comprises 18 residues. Germline assignment: CDR1 LGHNA and CDR2 YNFKEQ. CDR3 residues: CASSQFQPGEGGGDGYTF. In nucleotides, the CDR3 is TGTGCCAGCAGCCAATTCCAGCCCGGGGAAGGCGGGGGGGATGGCTACACCTTC.

J is TRBJ2-1 and V is TRBV5-1; TRBD2 matches at 10 bases. V was pared by 4 bases and J by 8 bases, with 12 bases of the junction left unmatched. The germline V gene has CDR1 SGHRS and CDR2 YFSETQ. The CDR3 has 16 residues. The CDR3 protein is CASSLVAGGLHYEQFF. For the CDR3, the DNA is TGCGCCAGCAGCCTCGTAGCGGGAGGTCTCCACTATGAGCAGTTCTTC.

This clonotype was detected a few times. The chain combines TRBV24-1 with TRBJ1-1; D unresolved. The V end was cut by 1 base, the J end by 2 bases, with 4 bases between. The germline V gene encodes CDR1 KGHDR and CDR2 SFDVKD. This CDR3 spans 13 amino acids. The CDR3 bases are TGTGCCACCAGTGATTTTGGAAACACTGAAGCTTTCTTT. Translated, it gives CATSDFGNTEAFF.

This clonotype showed up just a few times. The chain couples TRBV6-2 or TRBV6-3 to TRBJ2-1, with 11 bases lining up with TRBD2. Germline values: CDR1 MNHEY, CDR2 SVGEGT. This CDR3 spans 15 amino acids. J lost 7 bases, V lost 4 bases, and 6 bases had no gene match. The CDR3 nucleotides read TGTGCCAGCAGTTCTCTAGCGGGAGGTGGGAATGAGCAGTTCTTC. Translation gives CASSSLAGGGNEQFF.

This clonotype has more than one count but fewer than ten. This chain joins TRBV6-2 or TRBV6-3 and TRBJ2-4, with 13 bases aligning to TRBD2. After removal of 4 bases from V and 8 bases from J, the junction contained 8 bases not matched to a gene. Germline loops: CDR1 MNHEY, CDR2 SVGEGT. The CDR3 length is 16 residues. The CDR3 region is CASSSTGTSGKHIQYF. DNA of the CDR3: TGTGCCAGCAGTTCCACCGGGACTAGCGGGAAACACATTCAGTACTTC.

This clonotype was seen a few times. The V call is TRBV30, the J call TRBJ1-4; D is ambiguous. The germline V gene encodes CDR1 GTSNPN and CDR2 SVGIG (reference sequence). This CDR3 region has 16 residues. Trimming removed 3 bases from V and 3 bases from J, with 17 bases in between. CDR3 sequence (DNA): TGTGCCTGGAGATATGGTTGGGGTTCGGCTAATGAAAAACTGTTTTTT. This codes for CAWRYGWGSANEKLFF.

This rearrangement joins TRBV30 to TRBJ2-1; possible D gene TRBD1, 5 bases. CDR1 and CDR2 (germline): GTSNPN, SVGIG (reference sequence). Trimming took 4 bases from V and 9 from J, leaving 13 bases between them. This CDR3 has 12 residues. CDR3 nucleotides: TGTGCCTGGAACACCCAGGGCGGTGAGCAGTTCTTC. As protein: CAWNTQGGEQFF.

The gene calls are TRBV4-2 and TRBJ2-3, with D uncertain. CDR1 is LGHNA and CDR2 is YNFKEQ in the germline V gene. Deletions cut 0 bases from V and 8 bases from J, with 12 bases between. This CDR3 contains 14 residues. Here the CDR3 reads CASSQEPPEGTQYF. Written as DNA, the CDR3 is TGTGCCAGCAGCCAAGAACCACCTGAAGGTACGCAGTATTTT.

The chain combines TRBV3-1 with TRBJ2-7, with a weak D call TRBD1 (6 bases). There are 16 residues in the CDR3. The V end lost 4 bases, the J end lost 0 bases, and 16 bases lay between the germline ends. CDR1 and CDR2 (germline): LGHDT, YNNKEL (reference sequence). CDR3 sequence reads: CASSLYSTGASYEQYF. DNA for the CDR3: TGTGCCAGCAGCCTGTATTCGACAGGCGCCTCCTACGAGCAGTACTTC.

The chain employs TRBV28 and TRBJ1-4; the match to TRBD1 covers 8 bases. The CDR3 extends over 15 amino acids. V shed 5 bases and J 5 bases; nucleotides not matched to a gene: 7. CDR1 MDHEN and CDR2 SYDVKM come from the germline V gene. CDR3 in amino acids: CASSNAGGGNEKLFF. CDR3 DNA: TGTGCCAGCAGTAACGCAGGGGGCGGGAATGAAAAACTGTTTTTT.

This chain uses TRBV20-1 with TRBJ2-2; the match to TRBD1 covers 10 bases. V gave up 3 bases and J gave up 7 bases; unmatched junction bases: 8. CDR1 and CDR2 from the germline V gene are DFQATT and SNEGSKA (reference sequence). The CDR3 covers 15 residues. CDR3 sequence reads: CSARVPGTGDGELFF. The CDR3 DNA reads TGCAGTGCTAGGGTACCCGGGACAGGGGACGGGGAGCTGTTTTTT.

The chain has TRBV6-2 or TRBV6-3 and TRBJ1-5; TRBD1 matches at 7 bases. There are 17 residues in the CDR3. Trimming at V came to 1 base and at J to 2 bases, leaving 8 bases not matched to a gene. Germline values: CDR1 MNHEY, CDR2 SVGEGT. The CDR3 is CASSYWAAGTGNQPQHF. The CDR3 DNA is TGTGCCAGCAGTTACTGGGCTGCCGGGACAGGCAATCAGCCCCAGCATTTT.

V is TRBV6-5 and J is TRBJ1-2, with D unresolved. The CDR3 spans 14 residues. CDR1 and CDR2 (germline): MNHEY, SVGAGI. Trimming removed 2 bases at V and 3 bases at J, with 10 bases between. In nucleotides, the CDR3 is TGTGCCAGCAGTTACGGACGGTTAGACTATGGCTACACCTTC. Translated: CASSYGRLDYGYTF.

This clonotype has a count of ten or more. The CDR3 nucleotides read TGCGCCAGCAGCCAAATTAGCGTCGGCACAGATACGCAGTATTTT. It specifies CASSQISVGTDTQYF. The gene calls are TRBV4-3 and TRBJ2-3, with a tentative D call TRBD2 (5 bases). The CDR3 contains 15 residues. CDR1 is LGHNA, CDR2 YSLEER, per germline. V dropped 2 bases and J dropped 1 base, with 10 bases sitting between them.

The rearrangement links TRBV7-9 to TRBJ1-2, with 8 nucleotides matching TRBD1. J gave up 6 bases and V 1 base, and 4 bases lay outside the gene matches. The CDR3 spans 14 residues. Germline V gives CDR1 SEHNR, CDR2 FQNEAQ (reference sequence). The CDR3 bases are TGTGCCAGCAGCTTAGTCCTACAGGGGGATGGCTACACCTTC. Protein sequence: CASSLVLQGDGYTF.

This clonotype appeared a few times. The CDR3, as DNA: TGTGCCAGCTCACCACCTAGCGGGGGGCCCTCCTACAATGAGCAGTTCTTC. Amino acids: CASSPPSGGPSYNEQFF. The chain employs TRBV18 and TRBJ2-1, with TRBD2 identical over 10 bases. CDR1 and CDR2 from the germline V gene are KGHSH and LQKENI. The length of the CDR3 is 17 residues. V shed 0 bases, J shed 0 bases, and the junction held 2 bases outside the gene matches.

This clonotype was seen repeatedly, ten times or more. The rearrangement uses TRBV6-6 and TRBJ2-2, with D unresolved. Germline loops: CDR1 MNHNY, CDR2 SVGAGI (reference sequence). This CDR3 has 13 residues. Trimming removed 8 bases at V and 3 bases at J, with 10 bases between. The CDR3 sequence is CASAIQDTGELFF. In DNA form, the CDR3 reads TGTGCCAGCGCAATCCAGGACACCGGGGAGCTGTTTTTT.

Only a few counts were recorded for this clonotype. The CDR3 DNA reads as TGCGCCAGCAGCTTGCACCCAGGGAGAAGCACAGATACGCAGTATTTT. This gives the protein CASSLHPGRSTDTQYF. The chain recombines TRBV5-1 with TRBJ2-3; D possibly uses TRBD1 or TRBD2 (5 bases each). Looked up from germline, CDR1 is SGHRS and CDR2 is YFSETQ. CDR3 length: 16 residues. The V end lost 1 base, the J end lost 0 bases, and 12 bases lay between the germline ends.

This clonotype was counted a few times. The V gene is TRBV11-2, the J gene TRBJ1-1; 9 nucleotides line up with TRBD1. V lost 5 bases, J lost 4 bases, and 5 bases stayed unmatched. From germline, CDR1 is SGHAT and CDR2 FQNNGV. The CDR3 is 14 amino acids. The CDR3 loop reads CASSTRQGGTEAFF. CDR3 coding DNA: TGTGCCAGCAGCACCCGACAGGGGGGCACTGAAGCTTTCTTT.

This clonotype was detected ten times or more. The chain employs TRBV7-9 and TRBJ2-1; either TRBD1 or TRBD2 may fit D (5 bases each). Germline V gene data show CDR1 as SEHNR and CDR2 as FQNEAQ (reference sequence). The CDR3 covers 14 residues. V lost 7 bases and J lost 3, with 13 bases in between. The CDR3 bases are TGTGCCAGCACGGGGCAGGCAAACTACAATGAGCAGTTCTTC. It translates to CASTGQANYNEQFF.

V usage is TRBV12-3 or TRBV12-4 and J usage is TRBJ2-1; D possibly matches TRBD1 or TRBD2 (5 bases each). With 6 bases removed from V and 10 bases from J, the gap between germline ends came to 13 bases. CDR3 length: 12 amino acids. The chain's CDR3 is CASSVFRDEQFF. The CDR3, as DNA: TGTGCCAGCAGCGTTTTCCGGGACGAGCAGTTCTTC.

This sequence joins TRBV27 and TRBJ1-3; TRBD1 matches 9 bases. V lost 9 bases, J lost 0 bases, and 6 bases stayed unmatched. The CDR3 loop spans 15 amino acids. The germline V gene has CDR1 MNHEY and CDR2 SMNVEV (reference sequence). The CDR3 nucleotides read TGTGCCAGTAGAGAGGACAGGGGCTCTGGAAACACCATATATTTT. Amino acids: CASREDRGSGNTIYF.

V is TRBV6-5 and J is TRBJ2-7, with D possibly called TRBD1 or TRBD2 (5 bases each). V shed 2 bases and J shed 4 bases, with 12 bases lying between them. The CDR3 spans 14 residues. CDR1 and CDR2 (germline): MNHEY, SVGAGI. CDR3 coding DNA: TGTGCCAGCAGTTACCCGGGACGGGCTTACGAGCAGTACTTC. Translation gives CASSYPGRAYEQYF.

The chain uses TRBV20-1 and TRBJ1-5; no reliable D call. This CDR3 comprises 18 residues. V lost 2 bases to trimming and J lost 3 bases, with 23 bases between them. Germline CDR1 is DFQATT and CDR2 is SNEGSKA (reference sequence). CDR3 coding DNA: TGCAGTGCTAGAATTCCTAACGGGCCTCATAACGTCAATCAGCCCCAGCATTTT. This translates into CSARIPNGPHNVNQPQHF.

This clonotype was seen only a few times. The rearrangement joins TRBV7-9 to TRBJ1-2; D is perhaps TRBD1 (6 bases). CDR3 length equals 15 residues. Germline V gene lookup returns CDR1 SEHNR and CDR2 FQNEAQ (reference sequence). Trimming removed 3 bases at V and 0 bases at J, with 11 bases between. CDR3 sequence: CASSFPGDTNYGYTF. CDR3 nucleotides: TGTGCCAGCAGCTTCCCAGGGGATACTAACTATGGCTACACCTTC. Together with reference TRBV7-9 and TRBJ1-2, the CDR3 gives the full variable domain: DTGVSQNPRHKITKRGQNVTFRCDPISEHNRLYWYRQTLGQGPEFLTYFQNEAQLEKSRLLSDRFSAERPKGSFSTLEIQRTEQGDSAMYLCASSFPGDTNYGYTFGSGTRLTVV.

The V gene is TRBV15, the J gene TRBJ2-4; 10 nucleotides match TRBD1. Germline V gives CDR1 LNHNV, CDR2 YYDKDF (reference sequence). Germline trimming cut 0 bases from V and 1 base from J; bases unmatched to any gene: 12. This CDR3 is built from 20 residues. For the CDR3, the DNA is TGTGCCACCAGCAGAGAATGGGGCCCCGGGACAGGGGTGGCCAAAAACATTCAGTACTTC. Its protein product is CATSREWGPGTGVAKNIQYF.

V gene TRBV27 combines with J gene TRBJ2-5; no clear D. The germline V gene encodes CDR1 MNHEY and CDR2 SMNVEV (reference sequence). Trimming removed 3 bases at V and 1 base at J, with 12 bases between. The CDR3 has 15 amino acids. CDR3 DNA sequence: TGTGCCAGCAGTTTCAAGATGGGATTCCAAGAGACCCAGTACTTC. This codes for CASSFKMGFQETQYF.

This clonotype appeared a few times. The rearrangement uses TRBV28 and TRBJ2-3; tentatively, D is TRBD1 or TRBD2 (5 bases each). Germline loops: CDR1 MDHEN, CDR2 SYDVKM. This CDR3 has 13 residues. V lost 5 bases to trimming and J lost 6 bases, with 12 bases between them. CDR3 protein: CASSGSGTDTQYF. The CDR3 DNA reads TGTGCCAGCAGTGGATCCGGGACCGATACGCAGTATTTT.

The chain uses TRBV27 and TRBJ1-2; D may be TRBD1 (5 bases). Trimming pared 4 bases from V and 7 bases from J, leaving 19 bases between. The length of the CDR3 is 15 residues. Germline CDR1 and CDR2: MNHEY and SMNVEV (reference sequence). CDR3 in DNA: TGTGCCAGCAGTTCAGTTGACAGCGGCCTGAGTGGCTACACCTTC. This translates into CASSSVDSGLSGYTF.

This sequence joins TRBV20-1 and TRBJ2-7; D unclear. The CDR3 has 11 residues. Trimming stripped 0 bases from V and 2 bases from J, with 2 bases between. CDR1 and CDR2 from the germline V gene are DFQATT and SNEGSKA (reference sequence). As DNA, the CDR3 is TGCAGTGCTAGAGAAGCCTACGAGCAGTACTTC. It specifies CSAREAYEQYF.